The 27 T cell receptor beta chains below come from one sample, sequenced in a study of T cells after yellow fever vaccination. TCRdb independently ran MiXCR on the 5' RACE reads; one entry per CDR3 protein. The repertoire includes around 250,000 distinct CDR3 sequences, around 5.3% of them detected once, and around 3.3% sits in the top ten. This specimen was CD4+ T cells sorted from PBMCs, taken on the day of the yellow fever booster vaccination. Receptors originate from a man between 18 and 35 years old who received the YFV17D yellow fever vaccine.

This clonotype has a handful of counts. The chain has TRBV7-3 and TRBJ2-1; 9 bases match TRBD1. With 4 bases clipped from V and 5 bases from J, the junction kept 3 bases outside the gene matches. Germline CDR1 reads SGHTA; CDR2 reads FQGTGA. CDR3 size: 14 residues. CDR3 nucleotide sequence: TGTGCCAGCAGCTACAGGGGGCCGGACAATGAGCAGTTCTTC. Translating it yields CASSYRGPDNEQFF.

J is TRBJ2-5 and V is TRBV6-5, with 16 bases fitting TRBD2. This CDR3 is 21 amino acids long. Trimming removed 5 bases from V and 5 bases from J; junction bases left unmatched: 20. The germline gives CDR1 MNHEY, CDR2 SVGAGI. The CDR3 spells CASSRTPPGLAGGLAGETQYF. CDR3 DNA sequence: TGTGCCAGCAGTCGAACACCTCCGGGACTAGCGGGGGGGCTGGCCGGCGAGACCCAGTACTTC.

There are many counts of this clonotype. This chain connects TRBV7-9 to TRBJ2-7; 9 positions match TRBD1. Germline V lookup: CDR1 SEHNR, CDR2 FQNEAQ (reference sequence). The V segment lost 5 bases and the J segment 4 bases; nucleotides outside the gene matches: 6. The CDR3 has 14 residues. In nucleotides, the CDR3 is TGTGCCAGCAGCCTGGGGACAGGGAAATACGAGCAGTACTTC. Its protein is CASSLGTGKYEQYF.

This clonotype appeared many times. The V call is TRBV29-1, the J call TRBJ2-5; tentatively, D is TRBD2 (6 bases). The germline gives CDR1 SQVTM, CDR2 ANQGSEA. Between the trimmed V and J ends, which lost 4 bases and 2 bases, there was a span of 14 bases. The CDR3 runs to 14 residues. CDR3 nucleotide sequence: TGCAGCGTTGGGGGTGTAGGGAGGCAAGAGACCCAGTACTTC. Translating gives CSVGGVGRQETQYF.

This clonotype was seen ten or more times. The chain uses TRBV5-1 and TRBJ2-5; perhaps D is TRBD1 or TRBD2 (5 bases each). Deletions cut 1 base from V and 3 bases from J, with 13 bases between. CDR1 and CDR2 (germline): SGHRS, YFSETQ. CDR3 length: 15 residues. As DNA, the CDR3 is TGCGCCAGCAGCTTGTTATCGGGGCCGAAAGAGACCCAGTACTTC. Protein sequence: CASSLLSGPKETQYF. Using reference TRBV5-1 and TRBJ2-5 for the parts outside the CDR3, the full variable domain is KAGVTQTPRYLIKTRGQQVTLSCSPISGHRSVSWYQQTPGQGLQFLFEYFSETQRNKGNFPGRFSGRQFSNSRSEMNVSTLELGDSALYLCASSLLSGPKETQYFGPGTRLLVL.

There are a few counts of this clonotype. This rearrangement joins TRBV5-5 to TRBJ1-5, with a tentative D call TRBD1 (5 bases). V was cut by 0 bases and J by 0 bases, with 13 bases left in between. CDR1 and CDR2 from the germline V gene are SGHKS and YYEKEE (reference sequence). The CDR3 is 17 amino acids. CDR3 sequence (DNA): TGTGCCAGCAGCTTGGGTGTGACAGAGTATAGCAATCAGCCCCAGCATTTT. Its protein is CASSLGVTEYSNQPQHF.

This clonotype was detected only a few times. The chain carries TRBV7-9 and TRBJ1-1; D perhaps matches TRBD1 (6 bases). Trimming left V 5 bases short and J 4 bases short, with 11 bases between. CDR3 length: 13 amino acids. The germline CDR1 and CDR2 sequences are SEHNR and FQNEAQ (reference sequence). The CDR3 protein is CASSQGQLTEAFF. The CDR3 bases are TGTGCCAGCAGCCAAGGACAGCTCACTGAAGCTTTCTTT.

This clonotype has just a few counts. The chain is built from TRBV19 and TRBJ1-1; tentatively, D is TRBD1 (5 bases). This CDR3 contains 13 residues. Germline V gene lookup returns CDR1 LNHDA and CDR2 SQIVND (reference sequence). V lost 4 bases and J 2 bases, leaving 8 bases between the germline ends. For the CDR3, the DNA is TGTGCCAGTAGTAAGACAGCTAACACTGAAGCTTTCTTT. Encoded protein: CASSKTANTEAFF.

The V call is TRBV6-5, the J call TRBJ2-7; maybe TRBD1 (7 bases). This CDR3 spans 13 amino acids. Trimming cost V 8 bases and J 3 bases, with 14 bases left between them. Germline CDR1 and CDR2: MNHEY and SVGAGI. The CDR3 reads CASATGTGYEQYF. CDR3 coding DNA: TGTGCCAGCGCGACAGGGACTGGCTACGAGCAGTACTTC.

This clonotype has at least ten counts. J is TRBJ2-5 and V is TRBV5-6; 14 bases match TRBD2. V was pared by 0 bases and J by 5 bases, with 3 bases of the junction left unmatched. Germline CDR1 and CDR2: SGHDT and YYEEEE. The CDR3 totals 16 residues. The CDR3 here is CASSLETSGGAETQYF. Written as DNA, the CDR3 is TGTGCCAGCAGCTTGGAGACTAGCGGGGGGGCGGAGACCCAGTACTTC.

This clonotype was detected a few times. J is TRBJ1-1 and V is TRBV20-1; 7 bases are shared with TRBD1. V gave up 6 bases and J gave up 5 bases; unmatched junction bases: 12. The CDR3 is 14 amino acids. Germline CDR1 DFQATT, CDR2 SNEGSKA (reference sequence). This chain's CDR3 is CSARGARGLTEAFF. CDR3 sequence (DNA): TGCAGTGCCCGAGGGGCAAGGGGGCTTACTGAAGCTTTCTTT.

This clonotype was found a few times. This sequence joins TRBV7-9 and TRBJ2-1, with TRBD2 matching over 11 bases. CDR1 SEHNR and CDR2 FQNEAQ come from the germline V gene (reference sequence). Losses at the gene ends were 2 bases for V and 6 bases for J; bases not matched to a gene: 6. The CDR3 is 16 amino acids. CDR3 sequence: CASSLRLTSGGNEQFF. The DNA for the CDR3 is TGTGCCAGCAGCTTACGACTCACTAGCGGGGGCAATGAGCAGTTCTTC.

Ten or more counts support this clonotype. This chain connects TRBV4-3 to TRBJ1-2; 8 nucleotides line up with TRBD1. The CDR3 is made up of 17 amino acids. The germline gives CDR1 LGHNA, CDR2 YSLEER. V shed 0 bases and J 7 bases; nucleotides not matched to a gene: 13. CDR3 DNA: TGCGCCAGCAGCCAAGATCCCGGGACAGGCAGCGCTGGTGGCTACACCTTC. Translation gives CASSQDPGTGSAGGYTF.

To note about this clonotype: No DNA is shown, since the ends of the CDR3 on it are uncertain; the CDR3 is the one TCRdb lists. The chain combines TRBV7-2 with TRBJ2-1; the table's D call, TRBD1, has no DNA check behind it. The CDR3 is 24 amino acids long, termini counted. The V gene's germline CDR1 is SGHTA and CDR2 FQGNSA. This CDR3 reads CDSGRKNTMSSSSNIVGTGHEQFF.

The sample holds many counts of this clonotype. One junction end does not reproduce the germline sequence, and a read error may be involved. V usage is TRBV29-1 and J usage is TRBJ1-1, with a weak D call TRBD1 (5 bases). Germline V gene data show CDR1 as SQVTM and CDR2 as ANQGSEA. This CDR3 spans 11 amino acids. CDR3 amino acids: CTGLRNTEAFF. CDR3 DNA sequence: TGTACAGGTCTGAGGAACACTGAAGCTTTCTTT.

This clonotype occurred a few times. V gene TRBV2 combines with J gene TRBJ2-1; D is possibly TRBD1 (6 bases). Germline V lookup: CDR1 SNHLY, CDR2 FYNNEI. The germline V and J ends were trimmed by 9 bases and 9 bases, with 18 bases remaining between them. This CDR3 is 13 amino acids long. The CDR3 loop reads CARSPQGFVEQFF. The CDR3 DNA sequence: TGTGCCAGGTCGCCACAGGGTTTCGTTGAGCAGTTCTTC. Using reference TRBV2 and TRBJ2-1 for the parts outside the CDR3, the full variable domain is EPEVTQTPSHQVTQMGQEVILRCVPISNHLYFYWYRQILGQKVEFLVSFYNNEISEKSEIFDDQFSVERPDGSNFTLKIRSTKLEDSAMYFCARSPQGFVEQFFGPGTRLTVL.

At least ten counts were recorded for this clonotype. The rearrangement links TRBV6-5 to TRBJ1-4, with D uncertain. Per the germline V gene, CDR1 is MNHEY and CDR2 is SVGAGI. Trimming took off 4 bases at V and 3 bases at J, with 6 bases between the two ends. The CDR3 spans 13 residues. CDR3 nucleotide sequence: TGTGCCAGCAGTTCGAACTCTAATGAAAAACTGTTTTTT. Encoded protein: CASSSNSNEKLFF.

This clonotype has a handful of counts. This chain connects TRBV5-5 to TRBJ1-3; possible D gene TRBD1, 5 bases. V lost 3 bases and J lost 1, with 20 bases in between. The CDR3 sequence is 18 residues long. In germline, CDR1 is SGHKS, CDR2 YYEKEE (reference sequence). The DNA of the CDR3 is TGTGCCAGCAGCTCAAAGCGTGAGGGGTCGACTTCTGGAAACACCATATATTTT. Translated, it gives CASSSKREGSTSGNTIYF.

The J gene is TRBJ1-2, the V gene TRBV19; the match to TRBD1 covers 7 bases. Germline CDR1 reads LNHDA; CDR2 reads SQIVND (reference sequence). J was trimmed by 8 bases and V by 5 bases; bases with no gene match: 8. The CDR3 loop spans 13 amino acids. The CDR3 coding sequence is TGTGCCAGTAGTTCCTCGGACAGGCGGGGCTACACCTTC. It specifies CASSSSDRRGYTF.

This clonotype was detected a few times. The J gene is TRBJ2-7, the V gene TRBV5-4; the match to TRBD1 covers 9 bases. The CDR3 contains 13 residues. V shed 7 bases and J 5 bases; nucleotides not matched to a gene: 7. Germline values: CDR1 SGHNT, CDR2 YYREEE (reference sequence). CDR3 protein: CASGGTGHHEQYF. The CDR3 DNA sequence: TGTGCCAGCGGAGGGACAGGGCACCACGAGCAGTACTTC.

This clonotype came up a few times. The CDR3 protein is CTCWLTENTEAFF. The CDR3 DNA follows: TGCACCTGCTGGTTGACAGAGAACACTGAAGCTTTCTTT. The V gene is TRBV29-1, the J gene TRBJ1-1, with D tentatively TRBD1 (5 bases). Looked up from germline, CDR1 is SQVTM and CDR2 is ANQGSEA. This CDR3 has 13 amino acids. The variable domain in full, with the rest retrieved from reference TRBV29-1 and TRBJ1-1, is SAVISQKPSRDICQRGTSLTIQCQVDSQVTMMFWYRQQPGQSLTLIATANQGSEATYESGFVIDKFPISRPNLTFSTLTVSNMSPEDSSIYLCTCWLTENTEAFFGQGTRLTVV.

The J gene is TRBJ1-1, the V gene TRBV5-4; no definite D call. The CDR3 sequence is 16 residues long. Germline-derived CDR1 and CDR2 are SGHNT and YYREEE (reference sequence). V gave up 0 bases and J gave up 1 base, with 13 bases separating them. The CDR3 region is CASSLGRETANTEAFF. The CDR3 DNA sequence: TGTGCCAGCAGCTTGGGGAGAGAGACTGCGAACACTGAAGCTTTCTTT.

The table lists this clonotype with a few counts. The V call is TRBV20-1, the J call TRBJ1-1; D uncertain. Germline CDR1 is DFQATT and CDR2 is SNEGSKA (reference sequence). V lost 0 bases and J lost 6, with 11 bases in between. The CDR3 is 13 amino acids. CDR3 sequence (DNA): TGCAGTGCTAGAGAGGGCGGTCTCCCTGAAGCTTTCTTT. It translates to CSAREGGLPEAFF.

This clonotype was counted between two and nine times. V usage is TRBV7-9 and J usage is TRBJ1-2; D call uncertain. V lost 5 bases, J lost 0 bases, and 7 bases lay in between. Germline V gives CDR1 SEHNR, CDR2 FQNEAQ (reference sequence). The CDR3 totals 13 residues. The CDR3 DNA follows: TGTGCCAGCAGCCCCGGAACTAACTATGGCTACACCTTC. Translation gives CASSPGTNYGYTF.

This clonotype occurred a few times. The chain recombines TRBV18 with TRBJ1-6; no definite D call. Trimming removed 2 bases at V and 6 bases at J, with 8 bases between. CDR1 and CDR2 (germline): KGHSH, LQKENI. There are 14 residues in the CDR3. In DNA, the CDR3 is TGTGCCAGCTCACCAACGAAAATTAATTCACCCCTCCACTTT. It encodes CASSPTKINSPLHF. The full variable domain, with the rest looked up from reference TRBV18 and TRBJ1-6, is NAGVMQNPRHLVRRRGQEARLRCSPMKGHSHVYWYRQLPEEGLKFMVYLQKENIIDESGMPKERFSAEFPKEGPSILRIQQVVRGDSAAYFCASSPTKINSPLHFGNGTRLTVT.

This clonotype showed up many times. The chain has TRBV5-6 and TRBJ2-7; D is undetermined. The CDR3 extends over 14 amino acids. Germline V gene data show CDR1 as SGHDT and CDR2 as YYEEEE. V lost 1 base and J 1 base, leaving 9 bases between the germline ends. The CDR3 loop reads CASSLRPDSYEQYV. In nucleotides, the CDR3 is TGTGCCAGCAGCTTGAGGCCAGATTCCTACGAGCAGTACGTC.

A few counts support this clonotype. CDR3 DNA: TGTGCCAGCAGTGATTCCCTTCGGGGGGCAGGAGAGACCCAGTACTTC. It translates to CASSDSLRGAGETQYF. J is TRBJ2-5 and V is TRBV25-1; D possibly corresponds to TRBD2 (7 bases). There are 16 residues in the CDR3. V dropped 3 bases and J dropped 4 bases, with 18 bases sitting between them. Per germline, CDR1 MGHDK and CDR2 SYGVNS.